These 22 T cell receptor beta chains originate from one sample sequenced in a study of CD8 T cells in Susac syndrome. With random hexamers, reverse transcription was performed on about 0.5 to 1 ug of RNA. TCRdb reanalysed the immunoSEQ multiplex PCR reads using MiXCR and keeps one entry per CDR3 protein. The sample has about 250,000 distinct CDR3 sequences, 80% to 95% seen once; the top ten hold 0.065% to 0.075%. The sequencing sample was made of CD4+ T cells from PBMCs. All receptors derive from a human donor with multiple sclerosis.

The chain has TRBV19 and TRBJ2-7; 8 bases are shared with TRBD1. The germline V gene has CDR1 LNHDA and CDR2 SQIVND (reference sequence). CDR3 length: 16 amino acids. With 1 base clipped from V and 0 bases from J, the junction kept 5 bases outside the gene matches. Written as DNA, the CDR3 is TGTGCCAGTAGTATAGGCTCGGGACAGGTCTCCTACGAGCAGTACTTC. It is translated as CASSIGSGQVSYEQYF.

The chain links TRBV20-1 to TRBJ2-5; D unresolved. The germline V and J ends were trimmed by 4 bases and 7 bases, with 22 bases remaining between them. Germline V gene sequence: CDR1 DFQATT, CDR2 SNEGSKA (reference sequence). This CDR3 region has 15 residues. The CDR3 sequence is CSAIGVVGYPGTQYF. For the CDR3, the DNA is TGCAGTGCTATTGGGGTCGTGGGCTACCCGGGGACCCAGTACTTC.

The V call is TRBV5-4, the J call TRBJ2-5; D ambiguous. This CDR3 is built from 14 residues. V lost 4 bases, J lost 1 base, and 11 bases lay in between. The germline V gene encodes CDR1 SGHNT and CDR2 YYREEE (reference sequence). CDR3 protein: CASSLQLSQETQYF. In nucleotides, the CDR3 is TGTGCCAGCAGCCTCCAGCTATCCCAAGAGACCCAGTACTTC.

CDR3 sequence (DNA): TGTGCCAGTAGTAGACAGGGGGCACGAAGCAGCATTCAGTACTTC. Translation: CASSRQGARSSIQYF. The J gene is TRBJ2-4, the V gene TRBV19; the match to TRBD1 covers 10 bases. The ends lost 4 bases at V and 9 bases at J; junction bases unmatched: 9. CDR1 LNHDA and CDR2 SQIVND come from the germline V gene (reference sequence). CDR3 length: 15 amino acids.

The rearrangement joins TRBV3-1 to TRBJ2-3, with 12 bases that match TRBD2. Germline V gene data show CDR1 as LGHDT and CDR2 as YNNKEL (reference sequence). The CDR3 covers 16 residues. V was clipped by 1 base and J by 5 bases; unmatched bases: 4. CDR3 DNA: TGTGCCAGCAGCCAAGCGACACTAGCGGGAGGAGATACGCAGTATTTT. Translation: CASSQATLAGGDTQYF.

The chain carries TRBV12-3 or TRBV12-4 and TRBJ2-4, with no clear D. V lost 6 bases to trimming and J lost 7 bases, with 10 bases between them. This CDR3 is 12 amino acids long. The CDR3 DNA reads TGTGCCAGCAGCCGCCCGGGTAACATTCAGTACTTC. This encodes CASSRPGNIQYF.

The chain employs TRBV3-1 and TRBJ1-1, with 8 bases identical to TRBD1. The ends lost 1 base at V and 4 bases at J; junction bases unmatched: 8. CDR1 is LGHDT, CDR2 YNNKEL, per germline (reference sequence). This CDR3 is 16 amino acids long. CDR3 amino acids: CASSQGSQGAGTEAFF. CDR3 sequence (DNA): TGTGCCAGCAGCCAAGGGTCCCAGGGGGCAGGCACTGAAGCTTTCTTT.

J is TRBJ1-1 and V is TRBV20-1; 7 bases map to TRBD1. The length of the CDR3 is 14 residues. Trimming took 3 bases from V and 4 from J; bases not matched to a gene: 8. CDR1 DFQATT and CDR2 SNEGSKA come from the germline V gene (reference sequence). Written as DNA, the CDR3 is TGCAGTGCTAGGGCTCAGGGGGTGAGCACTGAAGCTTTCTTT. The encoded protein is CSARAQGVSTEAFF.

The rearrangement uses TRBV7-9 and TRBJ1-3, with 7 bases aligning to TRBD1. Germline CDR1 is SEHNR and CDR2 is FQNEAQ (reference sequence). V lost 5 bases, J lost 6 bases, and 7 bases stayed unmatched. The CDR3 covers 14 residues. CDR3 bases: TGTGCCAGCAGCCCTTCAGGGGGACAAAACACCATATATTTT. It yields the protein CASSPSGGQNTIYF.

V gene TRBV5-4 combines with J gene TRBJ1-1, with 10 positions matching TRBD1. The CDR3 is 15 amino acids. After removal of 3 bases from V and 11 bases from J, the junction contained 13 bases not matched to a gene. Per germline, CDR1 SGHNT and CDR2 YYREEE (reference sequence). The chain's CDR3 is CASSSLPGQGVWAFF. CDR3 sequence (DNA): TGTGCCAGCAGCTCGTTACCCGGACAGGGGGTGTGGGCTTTCTTT.

The V call is TRBV30, the J call TRBJ2-1, with no clear D. V lost 2 bases and J lost 7, with 3 bases in between. CDR1 is GTSNPN, CDR2 SVGIG, per germline (reference sequence). CDR3 length equals 10 residues. DNA of the CDR3: TGTGCCTGGAGTAGGAATGAGCAGTTCTTC. Encoded protein: CAWSRNEQFF.

This chain joins TRBV19 and TRBJ1-2; D remains ambiguous. CDR1 and CDR2 (germline): LNHDA, SQIVND (reference sequence). The CDR3 totals 16 residues. V was clipped by 5 bases and J by 4 bases, with 20 bases between them. DNA of the CDR3: TGTGCCAGTAGTGCACTAGGATCCGGGATTGCCTATGGCTACACCTTC. Translating it yields CASSALGSGIAYGYTF.

This chain uses TRBV14 with TRBJ1-2; perhaps TRBD1 as D (6 bases). CDR1 SGHDN and CDR2 FVKESK come from the germline V gene. V was clipped by 3 bases and J by 4 bases, with 15 bases between them. The CDR3 loop spans 15 amino acids. The CDR3 sequence is CASSQKAEGGYGYTF. As DNA, the CDR3 is TGTGCCAGCAGCCAGAAGGCAGAAGGGGGCTATGGCTACACCTTC.

This chain links TRBV12-3 or TRBV12-4 with TRBJ2-7; 8 nucleotides agree with TRBD1. V shed 6 bases, J shed 2 bases, and the junction held 18 bases outside the gene matches. The CDR3 consists of 18 residues. The CDR3 DNA sequence: TGTGCCAGCAGCCGAGGGGTGGTCCCGGGACAGGCTCCCTACGAGCAGTACTTC. Translation: CASSRGVVPGQAPYEQYF.

This clonotype was seen only a few times. This chain links TRBV7-9 with TRBJ2-7; possibly TRBD1 for D (6 bases). V shed 4 bases and J shed 6 bases, with 13 bases lying between them. This CDR3 is 13 amino acids long. Germline V gives CDR1 SEHNR, CDR2 FQNEAQ (reference sequence). For the CDR3, the DNA is TGTGCCAGCAGCTCCTCCCCAGGGGTCGAGCAGTACGTC. Residues: CASSSSPGVEQYV.

This chain links TRBV5-4 with TRBJ2-1, with TRBD2 matching over 9 bases. Trimming removed 2 bases from V and 9 bases from J; junction bases left unmatched: 9. There are 15 residues in the CDR3. Germline V CDR1 and CDR2: SGHNT, YYREEE (reference sequence). The CDR3 sequence is CASSFTLAGLTEQFF. The CDR3 DNA is TGTGCCAGCAGCTTTACCCTAGCGGGACTCACTGAGCAGTTCTTC.

This chain uses TRBV4-2 with TRBJ2-7; TRBD1 aligns across 8 bases. V gave up 1 base and J gave up 1 base; unmatched junction bases: 6. This CDR3 has 16 residues. CDR1 is LGHNA and CDR2 is YNFKEQ in the germline V gene. The CDR3 spells CASSQVFRGPSYEQYF. CDR3 nucleotide sequence: TGTGCCAGCAGCCAAGTGTTCAGGGGGCCATCCTACGAGCAGTACTTC.

The rearrangement joins TRBV12-3 or TRBV12-4 to TRBJ2-7; the match to TRBD1 covers 8 bases. J was trimmed by 2 bases and V by 6 bases; bases with no gene match: 9. The CDR3 has 15 residues. The CDR3 DNA sequence: TGTGCCAGCAGAGCCCGACAGGGGTATACCTACGAGCAGTACTTC. This gives the protein CASRARQGYTYEQYF.

The chain employs TRBV20-1 and TRBJ2-3; D gene ambiguous. This CDR3 has 13 residues. Germline V CDR1 and CDR2: DFQATT, SNEGSKA (reference sequence). The ends were cut back, 1 base at V and 6 bases at J, with 11 bases in the middle. CDR3 in DNA: TGCAGTGCTAGAGGTTCAGCCGGGGATACGCAGTATTTT. This encodes CSARGSAGDTQYF.

The J gene is TRBJ1-3, the V gene TRBV12-3 or TRBV12-4; no clear D gene. The CDR3 is 16 residues long. Trimming removed 7 bases from V and 0 bases from J, with 16 bases in between. The CDR3 is CASIIIGASSGNTIYF. The CDR3 DNA follows: TGTGCCAGCATCATTATCGGAGCTTCCTCTGGAAACACCATATATTTT.

The chain is built from TRBV20-1 and TRBJ2-3; 7 bases align to TRBD1. Germline trimming cut 4 bases from V and 0 bases from J; bases unmatched to any gene: 4. Germline values: CDR1 DFQATT, CDR2 SNEGSKA (reference sequence). The CDR3 sequence is 14 residues long. CDR3 amino acids: CSAMTGISTDTQYF. The CDR3 DNA is TGCAGTGCTATGACAGGGATTAGCACAGATACGCAGTATTTT.

This clonotype has just one count. The chain has TRBV3-1 and TRBJ1-2; D gene ambiguous. The CDR3 length is 15 residues. Per the germline V gene, CDR1 is LGHDT and CDR2 is YNNKEL (reference sequence). Trimming left V 0 bases short and J 3 bases short, with 11 bases between. The CDR3 DNA reads TGTGCCAGCAGCCAAGATATCGGCGGCTACTATGGCTACACCTTC. It specifies CASSQDIGGYYGYTF.